This paragraph covers one TCR beta chain sequence. The antigen it recognizes is unknown. Base qualities are not provided; no much larger clone lies one nucleotide away. This sample was taken from a study of blood T cell repertoires in COVID-19 (dated by TCRdb to about 2020). Regarding the complete study: Samples covering the acute and convalescent phases of COVID-19 were provided by collaborators in the United States, Italy and Spain. The material from the prospective study consisted of cDNA or gDNA derived from T cells, B-cell-depleted T cells, or PBMCs. A freely available public database, intended as a resource for researchers studying the immune response to SARS-CoV-2, is where the repertoires were released. Sample metadata almost always included a de-identified subject ID, COVID-19 status, age in years and sex. Where HLA class I and class II types were available, the types were taken from metadata supplied by the sample provider, not from assay-based typing. The samples were drawn from the first 160 participants of the ongoing ImmuneRACE study and from 1,254 subjects provided by 6 global collaborators. Deeply sampled blood TCRbeta repertoires from subjects exposed to, actively infected with, or recovered from COVID-19 were included in the dataset. On the study overall, not on this receptor specifically: Clinical and demographic metadata were provided uncurated, with the amount varying by source and participant.

After removal of 1 base from V and 4 bases from J, the junction retains 6 bases not matched to a gene. Including the terminal cysteine and phenylalanine, the CDR3 comprises 16 residues. Just the 48-base CDR3 DNA is kept, in frame starting at base 1. The germline V gene (reference sequence) yields SEHNR for CDR1 and FQNEAQ for CDR2. Enrolling through a virtual design, the prospective study's participants ranged in age from about 18 to 89 years and lived across roughly 23 United States geographic areas. In the prospective study, cohorts were assigned on the basis of participant-reported clinical history obtained from a screening survey and a study questionnaire. For ImmuneRACE Cohort 3, a participant was defined as recovered based on two consecutive negative NP/OP PCR tests, clearance by a healthcare professional, or resolution of symptoms. Each participant in the prospective study had whole blood, serum and a nasopharyngeal or oropharyngeal swab collected by mobile phlebotomists. Participants in the prospective study had the option to provide additional blood draws and questionnaires over a roughly two-month period. Prospective study blood samples were shipped either frozen or at room temperature before DNA extraction.

TCRbeta CDR3 regions were amplified from genomic DNA using the immunoSEQ Assay, a bias-controlled multiplex PCR. Processing in the source paper ran as follows. Within the assay, amplification of reference gene primers was used to estimate how many nucleated cells each sample contained. Sequence reads were collapsed and filtered to measure the absolute abundance of every unique TCRbeta CDR3 rearrangement. For each sample, productive Simpson clonality was calculated by taking the square root of Simpson's diversity index across productive rearrangements. TCRdb provides this immuneACCESS table in a form limited to in-frame rearrangements. Some clones are lacking; in checked studies, under half of them reflect an unresolved V gene, and why the rest are absent is not known. V and J calls and clone size are as listed in that table; D and trimming were resolved from the DNA. The sample profile shows more than 250,000 clones; 70% to 90% of them were found once. The ten largest account for 5.5% to 6% of the sample.

The sequenced sample was PBMCs or T cells enriched from blood (not recorded which). The source is a woman in her twenties or thirties who had recovered from COVID-19. The chain was built from TRBV7-9 and TRBJ2-3; the junction holds 9 bases that match TRBD2. CDR3 loop: CASSLVAGGRPDTQYF. The nucleotide sequence reads TGTGCCAGCAGCTTAGTGGCGGGGGGGCGTCCAGATACGCAGTATTTT.